This T cell receptor (beta chain) was found in a study of T cells expressing NK-cell markers. General observations from the study: Of the CD8+ T cell pool in six donors, roughly 1.0-7.5% was accounted for by dominant NKG2C+ clonotypes. Where a handful of donors were concerned, these clonotypes also led the CD3+CD56-NKG2C+ fraction.

One entry per CDR3 protein, without DNA, is what TCRdb gives after re-calling the 5' RACE reads. This table holds over 350,000 distinct CDR3 sequences. This CDR3 has 19 amino acids. CDR1 and CDR2 from the germline V gene are SEHNR and FQNEAQ (reference sequence). With respect to this clonotype: Its antigen is not identified.

The source is a woman in her 50s in good health. The sample was blood T cells: a sorted CD56 or NKG2C T cell subset, CD4+ or CD8+ T cells, or bulk PBMC T cells (not recorded which). V is TRBV7-9 and J is TRBJ1-3; TCRdb's D call of TRBD1 is untestable without DNA. The CDR3 here is CASSVPDRVSDTSGNTIYF.